The T cell receptor beta chain under discussion was sequenced for a study of Graves' ophthalmopathy and Graves' hyperthyroidism. Whole-study findings and limits: With over 85% sensitivity and less than 83% specificity, a 13-signature model separated ophthalmopathy from stable hyperthyroidism.

The germline V gene encodes CDR1 ENHRY and CDR2 SYGVKD. This CDR3 region has 14 residues. Only a few counts were recorded for this clonotype. Its antigen is not known. The junction does not match germline at one end; this may be a read error. RNA transcripts served as template for amplifying TCR beta CDR3 sequences. In the first round, RT-PCR was carried out with HTBI primers, and a multiplex PCR formed the second round. TCRdb independently ran MiXCR on the multiplex PCR reads; one entry per CDR3 protein. The sample has almost 750,000 distinct CDR3 sequences; roughly 40% are singletons. V usage is TRBV10-3 and J usage is TRBJ1-1; perhaps TRBD1 as D (5 bases). Sequencing was performed on peripheral blood. The sequence derives from an adult man with Graves' ophthalmopathy. The CDR3 is CASSSTRQYTEAFF. The DNA for the CDR3 is TGTGCCAGCAGTTCCACCCGACAGTACACTGAAGCTTTCTTT.